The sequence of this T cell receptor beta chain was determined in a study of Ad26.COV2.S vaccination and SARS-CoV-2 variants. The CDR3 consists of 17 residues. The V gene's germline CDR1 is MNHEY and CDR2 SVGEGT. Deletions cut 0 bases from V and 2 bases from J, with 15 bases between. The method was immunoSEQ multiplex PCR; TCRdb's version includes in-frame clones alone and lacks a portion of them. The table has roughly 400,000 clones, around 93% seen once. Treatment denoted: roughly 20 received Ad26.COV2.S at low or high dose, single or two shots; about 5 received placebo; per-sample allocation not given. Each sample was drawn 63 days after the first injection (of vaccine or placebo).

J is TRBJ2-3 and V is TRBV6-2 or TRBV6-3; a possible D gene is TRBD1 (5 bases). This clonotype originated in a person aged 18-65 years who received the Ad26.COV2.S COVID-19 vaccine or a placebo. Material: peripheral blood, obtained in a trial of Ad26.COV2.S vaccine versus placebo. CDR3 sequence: CASSYSVTGQHTDTQYF. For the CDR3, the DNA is TGTGCCAGCAGTTACTCGGTTACAGGCCAGCACACAGATACGCAGTATTTT.